This T cell receptor beta chain was recovered during a study of glioma-infiltrating T cells. The CDR3 sequence is 16 residues long. Trimming took 6 bases from V and 3 from J; bases not matched to a gene: 10. The germline gives CDR1 MNHEY, CDR2 SVGEGT. TCR alpha and beta CDR3 regions were amplified from RNA using iRepertoire nested multiplex PCR. Using its own MiXCR run on the multiplex PCR reads, TCRdb lists one record per CDR3 protein. Of about 44,000 distinct CDR3 sequences listed, under 25% were seen once; the top ten hold roughly 6%. The table lists this clonotype with many counts. The chain has TRBV6-2 or TRBV6-3 and TRBJ2-1, with 8 bases matching TRBD2. This TCR was recovered from a human donor with low-grade glioma or glioblastoma, undergoing nonglioma brain surgery, or in good health (not recorded which). The specimen was glioma tissue, nonneoplastic brain tissue, or PBMCs (not recorded which). CDR3 residues: CASSPRGRGDYNEQFF. The DNA of the CDR3 is TGTGCCAGCAGCCCTCGGGGGCGGGGGGACTACAATGAGCAGTTCTTC.